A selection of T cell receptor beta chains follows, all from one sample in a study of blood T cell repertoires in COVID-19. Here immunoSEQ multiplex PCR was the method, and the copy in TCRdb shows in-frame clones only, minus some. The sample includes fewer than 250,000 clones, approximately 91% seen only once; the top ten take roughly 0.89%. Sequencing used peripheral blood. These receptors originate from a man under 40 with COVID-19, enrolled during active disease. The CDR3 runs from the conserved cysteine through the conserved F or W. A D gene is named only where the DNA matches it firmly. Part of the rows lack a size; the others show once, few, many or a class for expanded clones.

TGTGCCAGCCCAGATGGGGCAGATCGATCCGCCGGGGAGCTGTTTTTT CASPDGADRSAGELFF TRBJ2-2 few . TRBV7-9
TGTGCCAGTAGTAGGACAGGGGTTATGAGCTACACCTTC CASSRTGVMSYTF TRBJ1-2 . TRBD1 TRBV19
TGTGCCAGCAGCCAGGGGGGGCCTAGCACAGATACGCAGTATTTT CASSQGGPSTDTQYF TRBJ2-3 . . TRBV4-2
TGTGCCAGCAGTCCAGGATCGTCACCCCTCCACTTT CASSPGSSPLHF TRBJ1-6 . . TRBV12-3/TRBV12-4
TGTGCCAGTAGTCCCCAGGGGGGCTACACTGAAGCTTTCTTT CASSPQGGYTEAFF TRBJ1-1 . TRBD1 TRBV19
TGTGCCAGCATTCAATCGCTTCCAGGGGCACAATATTTT CASIQSLPGAQYF TRBJ1-3 . . TRBV12-3/TRBV12-4
TGCGCCAGCAGACCCGGGACAGCGAACACCGGGGAGCTGTTTTTT CASRPGTANTGELFF TRBJ2-2 once TRBD1 TRBV10-2
TGCGCCAGCAGCCCCTGGACAGGGGGTACAGATACGCAGTATTTT CASSPWTGGTDTQYF TRBJ2-3 . TRBD1 TRBV5-1
TGTGCCAGCAGCTCGACAGGGTTCACCGGGGAGCTGTTTTTT CASSSTGFTGELFF TRBJ2-2 . TRBD1 TRBV7-9
TGTGCCAGCAGCCAACGGGACAGGAGCTATGGCTACACCTTC CASSQRDRSYGYTF TRBJ1-2 . TRBD1 TRBV3-1/TRBV3-2
TGTGCCAGTAGTATCGGACAGGGAAATTCACCCCTCCACTTT CASSIGQGNSPLHF TRBJ1-6 . TRBD1 TRBV19
TGTGCCAGCAGCGCCCGGGACTTACAAGAGACCCAGTACTTC CASSARDLQETQYF TRBJ2-5 . . TRBV2
TGCGCCAGCAACTATGGCGAGGATTCCGGCTACACCTTC CASNYGEDSGYTF TRBJ1-2 . . TRBV5-1
TGTGCCAGCAGCGATTCTACGGGCTCCTATAATTCACCCCTCCACTTT CASSDSTGSYNSPLHF TRBJ1-6 . . TRBV9
TGCGCCAGCAGCCCTAGGGGGCAGGGGCTTAGGATAGGTTCACCCCTCCACTTT CASSPRGQGLRIGSPLHF TRBJ1-6 few TRBD1 TRBV4-1
TGTGCCAGCAGGGACCGACAGGGGGCAAGTGAGCAGTTCTTC CASRDRQGASEQFF TRBJ2-1 . TRBD1 TRBV5-4
TGCGCCAGCAGCTCCGGGACAGGGGCCCAAGAGACCCAGTACTTC CASSSGTGAQETQYF TRBJ2-5 . TRBD1 TRBV5-1
TGTGCCAGCAGCTTAGAAGGACACCTAGAAGCTTTCTTT CASSLEGHLEAFF TRBJ1-1 . . TRBV7-9
TGCGCCAGCAGCCACCCTGGGACAGACACCTATCGCTACACCTTC CASSHPGTDTYRYTF TRBJ1-2 . TRBD1 TRBV4-1
TGTGCCAGCCTTGGACAGCCTAACTCCTACAATGAGCAGTTCTTC CASLGQPNSYNEQFF TRBJ2-1 . . TRBV5-5
TGCGCCAGCACCCAGCAGGGGGCGCCGGTTAATTCACCCCTCCACTTT CASTQQGAPVNSPLHF TRBJ1-6 . TRBD1 TRBV10-1
TGTGCCAGCTCACCAAACATGGATGGACAATCACCCCTCCACTTT CASSPNMDGQSPLHF TRBJ1-6 . . TRBV18